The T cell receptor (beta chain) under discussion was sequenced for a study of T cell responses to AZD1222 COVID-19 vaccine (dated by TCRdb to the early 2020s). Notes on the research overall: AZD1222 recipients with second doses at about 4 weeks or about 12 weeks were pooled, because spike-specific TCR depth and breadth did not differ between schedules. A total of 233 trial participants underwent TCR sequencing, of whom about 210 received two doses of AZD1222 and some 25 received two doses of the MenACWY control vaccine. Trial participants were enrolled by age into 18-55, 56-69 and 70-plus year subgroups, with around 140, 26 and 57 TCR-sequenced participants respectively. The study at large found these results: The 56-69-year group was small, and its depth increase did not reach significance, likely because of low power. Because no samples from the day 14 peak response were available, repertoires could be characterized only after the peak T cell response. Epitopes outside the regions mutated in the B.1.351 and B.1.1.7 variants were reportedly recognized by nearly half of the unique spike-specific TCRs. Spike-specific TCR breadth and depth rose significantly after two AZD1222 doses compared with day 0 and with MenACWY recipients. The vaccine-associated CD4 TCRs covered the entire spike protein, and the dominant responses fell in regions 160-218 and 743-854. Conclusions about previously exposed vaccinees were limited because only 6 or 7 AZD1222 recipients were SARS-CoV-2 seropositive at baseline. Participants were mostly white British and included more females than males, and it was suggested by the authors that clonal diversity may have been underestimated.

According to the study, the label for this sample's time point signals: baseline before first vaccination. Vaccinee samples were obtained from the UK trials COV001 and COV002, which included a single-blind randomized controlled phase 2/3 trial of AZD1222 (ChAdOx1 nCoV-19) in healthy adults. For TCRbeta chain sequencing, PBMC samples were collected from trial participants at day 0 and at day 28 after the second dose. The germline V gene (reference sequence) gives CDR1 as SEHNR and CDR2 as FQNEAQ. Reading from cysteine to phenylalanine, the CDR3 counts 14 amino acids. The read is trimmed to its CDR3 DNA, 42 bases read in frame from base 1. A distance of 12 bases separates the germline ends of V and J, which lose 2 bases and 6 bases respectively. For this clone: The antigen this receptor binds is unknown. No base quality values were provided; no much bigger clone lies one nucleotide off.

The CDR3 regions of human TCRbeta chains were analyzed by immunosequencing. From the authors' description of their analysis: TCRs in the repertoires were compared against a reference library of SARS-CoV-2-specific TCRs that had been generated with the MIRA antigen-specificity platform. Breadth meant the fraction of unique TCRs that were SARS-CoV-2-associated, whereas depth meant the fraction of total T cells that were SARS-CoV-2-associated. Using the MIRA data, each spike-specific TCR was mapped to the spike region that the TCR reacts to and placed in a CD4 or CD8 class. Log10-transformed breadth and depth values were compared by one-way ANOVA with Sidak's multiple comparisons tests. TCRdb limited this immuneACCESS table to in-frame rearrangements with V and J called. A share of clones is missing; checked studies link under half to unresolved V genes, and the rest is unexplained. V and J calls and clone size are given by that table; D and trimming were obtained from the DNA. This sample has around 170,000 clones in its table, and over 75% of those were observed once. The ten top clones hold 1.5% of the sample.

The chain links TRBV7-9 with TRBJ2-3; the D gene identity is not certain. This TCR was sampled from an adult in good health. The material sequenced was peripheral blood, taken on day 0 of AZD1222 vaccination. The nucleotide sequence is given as TGTGCCAGCAGCTTATCCGGGCCTCATGATACGCAGTATTTT. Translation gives CASSLSGPHDTQYF.